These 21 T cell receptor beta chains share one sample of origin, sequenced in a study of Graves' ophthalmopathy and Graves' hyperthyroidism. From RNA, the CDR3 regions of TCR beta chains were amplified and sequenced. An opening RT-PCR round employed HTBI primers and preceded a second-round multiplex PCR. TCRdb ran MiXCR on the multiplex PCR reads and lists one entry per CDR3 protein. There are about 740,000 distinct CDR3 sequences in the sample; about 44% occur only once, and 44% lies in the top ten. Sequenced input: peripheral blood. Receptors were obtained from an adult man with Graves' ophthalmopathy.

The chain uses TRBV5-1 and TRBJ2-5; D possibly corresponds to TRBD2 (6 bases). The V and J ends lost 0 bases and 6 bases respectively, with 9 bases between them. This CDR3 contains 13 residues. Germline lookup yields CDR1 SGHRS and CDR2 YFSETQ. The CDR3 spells CASSLGREQTQYF. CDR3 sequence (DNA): TGCGCCAGCAGCTTGGGGAGGGAACAGACCCAGTACTTC.

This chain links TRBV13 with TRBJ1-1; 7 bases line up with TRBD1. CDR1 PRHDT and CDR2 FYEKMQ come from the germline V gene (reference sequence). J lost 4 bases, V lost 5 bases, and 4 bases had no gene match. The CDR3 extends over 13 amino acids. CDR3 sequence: CASSVTGATEAFF. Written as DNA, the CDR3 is TGTGCCAGCAGCGTTACAGGGGCCACTGAAGCTTTCTTT.

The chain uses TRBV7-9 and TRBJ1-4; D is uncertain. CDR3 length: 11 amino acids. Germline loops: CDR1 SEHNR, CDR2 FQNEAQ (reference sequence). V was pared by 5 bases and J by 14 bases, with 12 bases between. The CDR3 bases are TGTGCCAGCAGCCCCGATGGGGTTCTGTTTTTT. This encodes CASSPDGVLFF.

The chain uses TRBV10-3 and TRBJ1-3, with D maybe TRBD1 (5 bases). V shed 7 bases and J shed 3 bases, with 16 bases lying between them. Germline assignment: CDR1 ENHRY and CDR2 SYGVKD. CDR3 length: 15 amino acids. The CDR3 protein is CAITGDVSYGNTIYF. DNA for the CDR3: TGTGCCATCACCGGGGACGTTAGCTATGGAAACACCATATATTTT.

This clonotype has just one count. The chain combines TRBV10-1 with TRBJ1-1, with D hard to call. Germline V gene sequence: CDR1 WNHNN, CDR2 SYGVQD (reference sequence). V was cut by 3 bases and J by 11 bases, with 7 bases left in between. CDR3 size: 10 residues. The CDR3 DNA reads TGCGCCAGCAGTGATGCGGCGGCTTTCTTT. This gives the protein CASSDAAAFF.

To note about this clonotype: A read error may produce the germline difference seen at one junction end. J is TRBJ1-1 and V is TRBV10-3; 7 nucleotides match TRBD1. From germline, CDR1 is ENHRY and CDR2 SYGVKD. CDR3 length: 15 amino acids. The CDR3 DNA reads TGTGCCAGCAGTGCCTACAGGGGAGGTAGCACTGAAGCTTTCTTT. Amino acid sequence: CASSAYRGGSTEAFF.

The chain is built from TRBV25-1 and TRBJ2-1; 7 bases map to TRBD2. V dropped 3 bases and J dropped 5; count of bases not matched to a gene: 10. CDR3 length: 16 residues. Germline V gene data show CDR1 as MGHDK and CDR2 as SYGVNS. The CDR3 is CASSDSAGRSDNEQFF. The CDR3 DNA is TGTGCCAGCAGTGATAGTGCCGGGAGGAGCGACAATGAGCAGTTCTTC. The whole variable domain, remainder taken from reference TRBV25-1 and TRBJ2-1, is EADIYQTPRYLVIGTGKKITLECSQTMGHDKMYWYQQDPGMELHLIHYSYGVNSTEKGDLSSESTVSRIRTEHFPLTLESARPSHTSQYLCASSDSAGRSDNEQFFGPGTRLTVL.

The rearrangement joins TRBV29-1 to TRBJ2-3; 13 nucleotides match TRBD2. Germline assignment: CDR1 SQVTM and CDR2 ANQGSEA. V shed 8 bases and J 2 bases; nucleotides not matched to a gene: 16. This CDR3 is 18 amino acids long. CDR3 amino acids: CSTRTSGRLRVLTDTQYF. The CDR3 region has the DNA TGCAGCACCCGGACTAGCGGGAGATTAAGGGTTCTCACAGATACGCAGTATTTT.

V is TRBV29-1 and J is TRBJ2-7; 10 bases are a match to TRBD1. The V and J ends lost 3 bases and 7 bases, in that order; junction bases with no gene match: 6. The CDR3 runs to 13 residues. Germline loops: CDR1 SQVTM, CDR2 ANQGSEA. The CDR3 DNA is TGCAGCGTTGATGGGGACAGGGGACGGGAGCAGTACTTC. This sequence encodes CSVDGDRGREQYF.

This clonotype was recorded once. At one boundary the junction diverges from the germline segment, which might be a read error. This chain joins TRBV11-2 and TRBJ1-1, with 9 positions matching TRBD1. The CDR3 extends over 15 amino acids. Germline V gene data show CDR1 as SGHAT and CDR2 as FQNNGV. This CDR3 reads CASSQALGQGTGAFF. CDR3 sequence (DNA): TGTGCCAGCAGCCAAGCGTTGGGACAGGGCACTGGAGCTTTCTTT.

The CDR3 protein is CASSIAYSGTGTQETQYF. CDR3 nucleotides: TGTGCCAGTAGTATCGCCTACTCCGGGACAGGGACCCAAGAGACCCAGTACTTC. The chain combines TRBV19 with TRBJ2-5; 9 bases are a match to TRBD1. The CDR3 covers 18 residues. Germline V gene data show CDR1 as LNHDA and CDR2 as SQIVND (reference sequence). After removal of 3 bases from V and 1 base from J, the junction contained 12 bases not matched to a gene.

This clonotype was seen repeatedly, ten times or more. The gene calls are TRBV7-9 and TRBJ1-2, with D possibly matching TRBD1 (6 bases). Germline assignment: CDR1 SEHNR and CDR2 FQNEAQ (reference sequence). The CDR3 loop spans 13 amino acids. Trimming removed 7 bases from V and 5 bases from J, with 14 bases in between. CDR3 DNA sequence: TGTGCCAGCAACCGAGGGGGAGGGTATGGCTACACCTTC. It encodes CASNRGGGYGYTF.

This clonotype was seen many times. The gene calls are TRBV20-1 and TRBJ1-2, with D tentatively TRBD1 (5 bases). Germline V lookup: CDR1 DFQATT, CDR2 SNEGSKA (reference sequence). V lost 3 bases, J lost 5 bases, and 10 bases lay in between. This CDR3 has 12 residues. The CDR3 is CSASPDIYGYTF. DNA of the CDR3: TGCAGTGCTAGCCCGGACATTTATGGCTACACCTTC.

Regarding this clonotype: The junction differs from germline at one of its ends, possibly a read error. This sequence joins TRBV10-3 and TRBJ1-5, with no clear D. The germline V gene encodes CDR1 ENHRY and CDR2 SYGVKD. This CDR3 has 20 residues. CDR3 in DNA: TGTGCCAGCAGTGAAGCGGGTAGGGCCCCCCCTATCCATAGCAATCAGCCCCAGCATTTT. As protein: CASSEAGRAPPIHSNQPQHF.

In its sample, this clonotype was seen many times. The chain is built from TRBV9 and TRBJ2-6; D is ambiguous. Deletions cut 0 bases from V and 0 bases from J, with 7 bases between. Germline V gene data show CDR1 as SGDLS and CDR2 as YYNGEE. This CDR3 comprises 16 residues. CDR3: CASSVVPTSGANVLTF. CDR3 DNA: TGTGCCAGCAGCGTAGTACCGACCTCTGGGGCCAACGTCCTGACTTTC.

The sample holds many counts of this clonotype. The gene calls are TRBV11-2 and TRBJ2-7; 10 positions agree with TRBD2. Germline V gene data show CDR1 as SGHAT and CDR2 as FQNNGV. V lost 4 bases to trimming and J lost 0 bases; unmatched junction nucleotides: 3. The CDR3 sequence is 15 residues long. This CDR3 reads CASSYGLAVSYEQYF. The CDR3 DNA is TGTGCCAGCAGCTATGGACTAGCGGTCTCCTACGAGCAGTACTTC.

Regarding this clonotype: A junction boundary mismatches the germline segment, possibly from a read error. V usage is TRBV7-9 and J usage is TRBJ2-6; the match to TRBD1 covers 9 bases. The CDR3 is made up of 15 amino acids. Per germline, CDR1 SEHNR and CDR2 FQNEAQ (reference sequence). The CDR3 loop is CASSQGTGWVNVLTF. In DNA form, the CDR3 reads TGCGCCAGCAGCCAAGGGACAGGGTGGGTGAACGTCCTGACTTTC.

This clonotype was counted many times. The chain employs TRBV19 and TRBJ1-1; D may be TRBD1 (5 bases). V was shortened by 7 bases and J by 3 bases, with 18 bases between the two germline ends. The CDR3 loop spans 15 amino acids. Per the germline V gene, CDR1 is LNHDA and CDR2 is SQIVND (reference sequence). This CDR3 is CASTSGGEEDTEAFF. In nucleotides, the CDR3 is TGTGCCAGTACCAGCGGGGGGGAAGAGGACACTGAAGCTTTCTTT. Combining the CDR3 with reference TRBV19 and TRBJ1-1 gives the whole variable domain DGGITQSPKYLFRKEGQNVTLSCEQNLNHDAMYWYRQDPGQGLRLIYYSQIVNDFQKGDIAEGYSVSREKKESFPLTVTSAQKNPTAFYLCASTSGGEEDTEAFFGQGTRLTVV.

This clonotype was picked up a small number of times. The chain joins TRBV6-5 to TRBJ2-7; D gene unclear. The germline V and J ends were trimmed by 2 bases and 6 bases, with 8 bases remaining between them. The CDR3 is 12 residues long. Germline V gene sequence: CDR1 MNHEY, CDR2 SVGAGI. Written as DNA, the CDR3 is TGTGCCAGCAGTTACAGGGCAGGCGAGCAGTACTTC. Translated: CASSYRAGEQYF.

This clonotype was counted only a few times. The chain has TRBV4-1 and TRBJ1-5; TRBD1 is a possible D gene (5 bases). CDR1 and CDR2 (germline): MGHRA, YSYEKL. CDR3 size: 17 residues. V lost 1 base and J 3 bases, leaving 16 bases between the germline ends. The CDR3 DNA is TGCGCCAGCAGCCAAGTTCAACAGGCCACCTTCAATCAGCCCCAGCATTTT. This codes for CASSQVQQATFNQPQHF.

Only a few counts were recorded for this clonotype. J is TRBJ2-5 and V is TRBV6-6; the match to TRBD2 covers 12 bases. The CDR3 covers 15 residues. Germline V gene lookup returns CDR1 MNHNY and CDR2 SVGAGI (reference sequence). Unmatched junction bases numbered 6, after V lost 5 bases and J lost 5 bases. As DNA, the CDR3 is TGTGCCAGCAGTAGACTAGCGGGGGTGCGGGAGACCCAGTACTTC. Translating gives CASSRLAGVRETQYF.